This T cell receptor (beta chain) was sequenced in a study of CD8 T cell repertoires and HIV-1 epitope variants. As for the study in general: 1M T cells were kept uncultured as a baseline. Study-level points and caveats: Beta chains alone show antigen proliferation, not cytokine profile or function.

Germline CDR1 and CDR2: MDHEN and SYDVKM. Trimming took off 4 bases at V and 2 bases at J, with 8 bases between the two ends. The CDR3 runs to 13 residues. This clone appeared a single time. Its specificity is not known. Produced via immunoSEQ multiplex PCR; TCRdb's table is partial and in-frame only. The data show about 3,100 clones, almost 70% seen once. The sequence was obtained from a male donor with HIV. The chain uses TRBV28 and TRBJ1-2; D ambiguous. What was sequenced was cultured CD8+ T cells derived from PBMCs. CDR3 protein: CASSSPLNYGYTF. Here the CDR3 DNA reads TGTGCCAGCAGTTCGCCCCTAAACTATGGCTACACCTTC.